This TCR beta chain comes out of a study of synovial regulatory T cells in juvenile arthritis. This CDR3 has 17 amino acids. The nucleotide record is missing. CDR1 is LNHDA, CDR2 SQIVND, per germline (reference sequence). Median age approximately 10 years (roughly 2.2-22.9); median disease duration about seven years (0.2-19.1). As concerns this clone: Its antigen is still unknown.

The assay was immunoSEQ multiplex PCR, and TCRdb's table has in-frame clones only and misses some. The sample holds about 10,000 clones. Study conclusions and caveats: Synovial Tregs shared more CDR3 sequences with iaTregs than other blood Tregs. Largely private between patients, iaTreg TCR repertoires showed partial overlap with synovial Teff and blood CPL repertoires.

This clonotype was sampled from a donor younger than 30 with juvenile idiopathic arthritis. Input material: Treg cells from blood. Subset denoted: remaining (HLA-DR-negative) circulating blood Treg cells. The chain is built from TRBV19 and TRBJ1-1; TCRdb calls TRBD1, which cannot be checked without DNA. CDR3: CASIPNRGVWGSTEAFF. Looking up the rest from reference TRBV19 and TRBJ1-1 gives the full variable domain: DGGITQSPKYLFRKEGQNVTLSCEQNLNHDAMYWYRQDPGQGLRLIYYSQIVNDFQKGDIAEGYSVSREKKESFPLTVTSAQKNPTAFYLCASIPNRGVWGSTEAFFGQGTRLTVV.